Described below is a single T cell receptor (beta chain) sequence and its context. Its antigen is not known. Measured with immunoSEQ multiplex PCR; TCRdb has only the in-frame clones, and not every one. This sample has 200,000 or so clones, with approximately 92% found just once. The data were obtained in a study of T cell responses to AZD1222 COVID-19 vaccine. Broader study findings: Females outnumbered males among donors, who were mostly white British; clonal diversity was possibly underestimated. Rises in breadth and depth of Spike-specific TCRs came after two AZD1222 doses.

Trimming left V 7 bases short and J 3 bases short, with 10 bases between. This CDR3 region has 12 residues. The germline V gene encodes CDR1 SEHNR and CDR2 FQNEAQ (reference sequence). The starting material was peripheral blood, obtained on day 0 of AZD1222 vaccination. This chain links TRBV7-9 with TRBJ2-7; D remains unclear. The clonotype originates from an adult in good health. Here the CDR3 reads CASNGVDYEQYF. The CDR3 DNA is TGTGCCAGCAATGGGGTAGACTACGAGCAGTACTTC.